Below, 9 T cell receptor beta chains from the same sample are listed, as sequenced in a study of T-cell reconstitution after alpha-beta-depleted transplantation in children. During its preparation, the TCRbeta library received unique molecular identifiers. One entry per CDR3 protein, called by TCRdb with MiXCR from the PCR reads. The sample lists 190,000 or so distinct CDR3 sequences, less than 15% occurring once. The sequenced sample was PBMCs from the stem cell graft donor, obtained from the stem cell graft. Receptor source: a human donor who donated a stem cell graft to a child with acute lymphoblastic leukemia.

This clonotype has ten or more counts. The chain carries TRBV14 and TRBJ1-4; D gene uncertain. The CDR3 sequence is 16 residues long. Germline V gene lookup returns CDR1 SGHDN and CDR2 FVKESK. Trimming left V 1 base short and J 1 base short, with 10 bases between. The CDR3 nucleotides read TGTGCCAGCAGCCAAGGATCGGGAGTAACTAATGAAAAACTGTTTTTT. Translation gives CASSQGSGVTNEKLFF.

The chain is built from TRBV9 and TRBJ2-2; D gene unclear. Trimming left V 0 bases short and J 1 base short, with 7 bases between. CDR3 length: 15 amino acids. The germline CDR1 and CDR2 sequences are SGDLS and YYNGEE. The DNA of the CDR3 is TGTGCCAGCAGCGTAGAGTTCGGGAACACCGGGGAGCTGTTTTTT. Translation gives CASSVEFGNTGELFF. Full variable domain (remainder filled in from reference TRBV9 and TRBJ2-2): DSGVTQTPKHLITATGQRVTLRCSPRSGDLSVYWYQQSLDQGLQFLIQYYNGEERAKGNILERFSAQQFPDLHSELNLSSLELGDSALYFCASSVEFGNTGELFFGEGSRLTVL.

This clonotype was observed at least ten times. This chain links TRBV10-3 with TRBJ2-7, with 8 bases fitting TRBD2. This CDR3 contains 14 residues. The germline V gene encodes CDR1 ENHRY and CDR2 SYGVKD. After removal of 2 bases from V and 3 bases from J, the junction contained 3 bases not matched to a gene. DNA for the CDR3: TGTGCCATCAGTGAGGGGACTAGAAGCTACGAGCAGTACTTC. As protein: CAISEGTRSYEQYF.

The chain is built from TRBV29-1 and TRBJ2-3; TRBD1 is a possible D gene (6 bases). This CDR3 has 14 residues. The germline V gene has CDR1 SQVTM and CDR2 ANQGSEA. Trimming pared 6 bases from V and 4 bases from J, leaving 17 bases between. CDR3 sequence reads: CSVKTQGIADTQYF. The DNA of the CDR3 is TGCAGCGTCAAGACGCAGGGGATTGCAGATACGCAGTATTTT.

The table lists this clonotype with many counts. The V gene is TRBV5-1, the J gene TRBJ2-1; TRBD2 agrees at 14 bases. The CDR3 has 17 amino acids. Trimming removed 1 base from V and 6 bases from J; junction bases left unmatched: 6. CDR1 and CDR2 from the germline V gene are SGHRS and YFSETQ. DNA of the CDR3: TGCGCCAGCAGCTTGCTCATGACTAGCGGGAGGGCCAATGAGCAGTTCTTC. This codes for CASSLLMTSGRANEQFF.

This clonotype was observed at least ten times. This sequence joins TRBV9 and TRBJ2-1; 9 bases are shared with TRBD2. The germline V gene encodes CDR1 SGDLS and CDR2 YYNGEE. The CDR3 has 16 residues. Losses at the gene ends were 0 bases for V and 3 bases for J; bases not matched to a gene: 4. This CDR3 reads CASSVGTSGFYNEQFF. Written as DNA, the CDR3 is TGTGCCAGCAGCGTAGGAACTAGCGGGTTCTACAATGAGCAGTTCTTC.

V is TRBV18 and J is TRBJ2-5, with D possibly being TRBD2 (5 bases). Trimming pared 3 bases from V and 3 bases from J, leaving 14 bases between. CDR1 is KGHSH, CDR2 LQKENI, per germline. The CDR3 runs to 15 residues. The CDR3 is CASSPRGAAEETQYF. The CDR3 DNA sequence: TGTGCCAGCTCACCCCGGGGAGCAGCGGAAGAGACCCAGTACTTC.

This clonotype was observed many times. The V call is TRBV29-1, the J call TRBJ2-2; D possibly uses TRBD1 or TRBD2 (6 bases each). The germline V gene has CDR1 SQVTM and CDR2 ANQGSEA. V lost 1 base and J lost 5, with 14 bases in between. The CDR3 has 15 residues. The CDR3 DNA sequence: TGCAGCGTTGAAGTAAGGGGGAGGCTAACCGGGGAGCTGTTTTTT. This translates into CSVEVRGRLTGELFF.

There are many counts of this clonotype. This sequence joins TRBV3-1 and TRBJ2-3; D unresolved. V was trimmed by 0 bases and J by 1 base, leaving 8 bases between them. Germline V gives CDR1 LGHDT, CDR2 YNNKEL (reference sequence). CDR3 length: 15 amino acids. The DNA for the CDR3 is TGTGCCAGCAGCCAAGATGGAGTCCGCACAGATACGCAGTATTTT. It is translated as CASSQDGVRTDTQYF.